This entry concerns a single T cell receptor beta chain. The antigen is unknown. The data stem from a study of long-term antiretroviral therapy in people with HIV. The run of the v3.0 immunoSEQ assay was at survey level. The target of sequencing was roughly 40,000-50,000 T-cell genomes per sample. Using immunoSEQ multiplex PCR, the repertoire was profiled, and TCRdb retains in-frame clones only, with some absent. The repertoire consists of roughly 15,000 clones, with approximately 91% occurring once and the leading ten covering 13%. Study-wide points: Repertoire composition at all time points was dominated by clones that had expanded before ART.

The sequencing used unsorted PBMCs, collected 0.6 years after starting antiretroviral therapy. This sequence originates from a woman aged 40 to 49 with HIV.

CDR3 DNA sequence: TGTGCCAGCAGGGACAGGGGCGAGGATAGCAATCAGCCCCAGCATTTT. Protein product: CASRDRGEDSNQPQHF. The rearrangement joins TRBV2 to TRBJ1-5; 9 bases fit TRBD1. This CDR3 is built from 16 residues. The junction had 6 bases not matched to a gene; V was cut back by 6 bases and J by 0 bases. CDR1 and CDR2 (germline): SNHLY, FYNNEI. Using reference TRBV2 and TRBJ1-5 for the parts outside the CDR3, the full variable domain is EPEVTQTPSHQVTQMGQEVILRCVPISNHLYFYWYRQILGQKVEFLVSFYNNEISEKSEIFDDQFSVERPDGSNFTLKIRSTKLEDSAMYFCASRDRGEDSNQPQHFGDGTRLSIL.